These 27 T cell receptor beta chains were all obtained from the same sample, sequenced in a study of shared clonotypes between healthy human individuals (TCRdb year 2020). Library generation was performed with the immunoSEQ multiplex PCR assay. What TCRdb holds here is the immuneACCESS table cut down to in-frame rearrangements. Part of the clones is not present; checked against another copy, under half of the missing clones reflect an unresolved V gene, and the others are unexplained. Present in this sample are some 700,000 clones, around 90% of which were seen just once. Together, the top ten hold 34% of the sample. Source material: memory CD8+ T cells from PBMCs. Sample cell subset or site, as interpreted from the label and publication: CD45RO+ cells pooled with CCR7-negative TemRA cells. These receptors were taken from a man aged 18 to 29 in good health. Some clones in this sample may be carry-over from other donors' samples.

The chain recombines TRBV11-1 with TRBJ2-7; tentative D call: TRBD1 (6 bases). The germline V and J ends were trimmed by 3 bases and 3 bases, with 12 bases remaining between them. Germline CDR1 SGHAT, CDR2 FQDESV (reference sequence). CDR3 length: 14 residues. The CDR3, as DNA: TGTGCCAGCAGCTTTAACAGGGAAAGCTACGAGCAGTACTTC. As protein: CASSFNRESYEQYF.

The V gene is TRBV6-1, the J gene TRBJ1-5; no reliable D call. Looked up from germline, CDR1 is MNHNS and CDR2 is SASEGT. This CDR3 spans 12 amino acids. The germline V and J ends were trimmed by 8 bases and 3 bases, with 8 bases remaining between them. Here the CDR3 DNA reads TGTGCCAGCGCAGGTCTCAATCAGCCCCAGCATTTT. It codes for CASAGLNQPQHF.

The V call is TRBV11-2, the J call TRBJ2-2; 7 nucleotides match TRBD2. The CDR3 consists of 17 residues. V lost 5 bases and J lost 7; bases outside the gene matches: 16. Germline lookup yields CDR1 SGHAT and CDR2 FQNNGV. DNA for the CDR3: TGTGCCAGCAGCCTATACCCAAAGGGAGGGCTCTTCGGGGAGCTGTTTTTT. It specifies CASSLYPKGGLFGELFF.

The chain combines TRBV7-9 with TRBJ1-1; TRBD1 might be the D (5 bases). Germline CDR1 reads SEHNR; CDR2 reads FQNEAQ (reference sequence). The CDR3 is 13 residues long. V lost 5 bases and J 4 bases, leaving 11 bases between the germline ends. CDR3 protein: CASSPVRGTEAFF. CDR3 in DNA: TGTGCCAGCAGCCCTGTGAGGGGCACTGAAGCTTTCTTT.

This CDR3 is CASSHLDQPPPYNEQFF. In DNA form, the CDR3 reads TGCGCCAGCAGCCACTTGGACCAACCCCCCCCCTACAATGAGCAGTTCTTC. The chain has TRBV4-1 and TRBJ2-1, with D unresolved. This CDR3 has 17 residues. Germline V lookup: CDR1 MGHRA, CDR2 YSYEKL. With 3 bases removed from V and 2 bases from J, the gap between germline ends came to 17 bases.

The J gene is TRBJ2-5, the V gene TRBV7-9; TRBD2 might be the D (6 bases). V lost 5 bases and J lost 5, with 30 bases in between. CDR3 length equals 19 residues. In germline, CDR1 is SEHNR, CDR2 FQNEAQ (reference sequence). The CDR3 loop reads CASSRDDDRPSSGRETQYF. CDR3 bases: TGTGCCAGCAGCCGCGACGATGATCGGCCTAGCTCGGGGAGGGAGACCCAGTACTTC.

The J gene is TRBJ2-4, the V gene TRBV28, with 8 bases lining up with TRBD2. CDR1 is MDHEN and CDR2 is SYDVKM in the germline V gene. V lost 2 bases to trimming and J lost 6 bases; unmatched junction nucleotides: 12. This CDR3 is built from 17 residues. The CDR3 reads CASSLVAGGGIGNIQYF. CDR3 DNA sequence: TGTGCCAGCAGTTTAGTGGCGGGAGGCGGTATCGGAAACATTCAGTACTTC. Looking up the rest from reference TRBV28 and TRBJ2-4 gives the full variable domain: DVKVTQSSRYLVKRTGEKVFLECVQDMDHENMFWYRQDPGLGLRLIYFSYDVKMKEKGDIPEGYSVSREKKERFSLILESASTNQTSMYLCASSLVAGGGIGNIQYFGAGTRLSVL.

V usage is TRBV5-1 and J usage is TRBJ2-7, with D possibly being TRBD1 (6 bases). Germline V gene sequence: CDR1 SGHRS, CDR2 YFSETQ. The CDR3 has 16 residues. The V end lost 4 bases, the J end lost 6 bases, and 23 bases lay between the germline ends. The CDR3 protein is CASSVDHQDRFGEQYF. The CDR3 region has the DNA TGCGCCAGCAGCGTAGACCATCAAGACAGGTTCGGCGAGCAGTACTTC.

The chain joins TRBV5-6 to TRBJ1-2; 7 bases match TRBD1. The CDR3 has 13 residues. The germline CDR1 and CDR2 sequences are SGHDT and YYEEEE. J was trimmed by 2 bases and V by 4 bases; bases with no gene match: 2. CDR3 sequence: CASSRDSNYGYTF. DNA of the CDR3: TGTGCCAGCAGCCGGGACAGCAACTATGGCTACACCTTC.

The chain links TRBV19 to TRBJ2-7; no clear D gene. V lost 7 bases and J 6 bases, leaving 10 bases between the germline ends. This CDR3 spans 11 amino acids. Germline CDR1 LNHDA, CDR2 SQIVND (reference sequence). CDR3 protein: CASTDGREQYF. The CDR3 bases are TGTGCCAGTACGGACGGTCGCGAGCAGTACTTC.

V and J are TRBV28 and TRBJ1-5, with D unclear. Trimming took 5 bases from V and 6 from J, leaving 8 bases between them. The CDR3 totals 12 residues. Germline V gene data show CDR1 as MDHEN and CDR2 as SYDVKM. This CDR3 reads CASSPTSQPQHF. The CDR3 DNA sequence: TGTGCCAGCAGTCCGACCAGTCAGCCCCAGCATTTT. Together with reference TRBV28 and TRBJ1-5, the CDR3 gives the full variable domain: DVKVTQSSRYLVKRTGEKVFLECVQDMDHENMFWYRQDPGLGLRLIYFSYDVKMKEKGDIPEGYSVSREKKERFSLILESASTNQTSMYLCASSPTSQPQHFGDGTRLSIL.

In DNA form, the CDR3 reads TGTGCCAGCAGCTTAGGAAGGGACAGCTTCATGAACACTGAAGCTTTCTTT. It specifies CASSLGRDSFMNTEAFF. The chain carries TRBV11-2 and TRBJ1-1; 7 bases fit TRBD1. The germline V gene has CDR1 SGHAT and CDR2 FQNNGV. The J segment lost 0 bases and the V segment lost 1 base, leaving 8 bases of the junction unmatched. This CDR3 is 17 amino acids long. The whole variable domain, filled in from reference TRBV11-2 and TRBJ1-1, reads EAGVAQSPRYKIIEKRQSVAFWCNPISGHATLYWYQQILGQGPKLLIQFQNNGVVDDSQLPKDRFSAERLKGVDSTLKIQPAKLEDSAVYLCASSLGRDSFMNTEAFFGQGTRLTVV.

The CDR3 region has the DNA TGTGCCAGCAGCGTAGGGGTAGCGGGGATCTACGAGCAGTACTTC. Translated: CASSVGVAGIYEQYF. The rearrangement links TRBV9 to TRBJ2-7; 8 nucleotides line up with TRBD2. CDR3 length: 15 residues. Germline V gene data show CDR1 as SGDLS and CDR2 as YYNGEE. Trimming cost V 0 bases and J 3 bases; bases outside gene matches: 5.

The chain combines TRBV7-9 with TRBJ1-1; 7 bases are a match to TRBD1. This CDR3 has 12 amino acids. The V gene's germline CDR1 is SEHNR and CDR2 FQNEAQ (reference sequence). The junction had 7 bases not matched to a gene; V was cut back by 5 bases and J by 10 bases. The DNA of the CDR3 is TGTGCCAGCAGCGAAGACAGGGCAACAGCTTTCTTT. It yields the protein CASSEDRATAFF. Looking up the rest from reference TRBV7-9 and TRBJ1-1 gives the full variable domain: DTGVSQNPRHKITKRGQNVTFRCDPISEHNRLYWYRQTLGQGPEFLTYFQNEAQLEKSRLLSDRFSAERPKGSFSTLEIQRTEQGDSAMYLCASSEDRATAFFGQGTRLTVV.

V is TRBV6-1 and J is TRBJ2-1; D is ambiguous. Germline V gene lookup returns CDR1 MNHNS and CDR2 SASEGT. CDR3 length equals 15 residues. V gave up 4 bases and J gave up 0 bases, with 10 bases separating them. CDR3 coding DNA: TGTGCCAGCAGTGGGCGGAAGAGCTCCTACAATGAGCAGTTCTTC. This sequence encodes CASSGRKSSYNEQFF.

The CDR3 is CASSQEGQGLSPLHF. CDR3 nucleotide sequence: TGTGCCAGCAGCCAAGAAGGCCAAGGCCTCTCACCCCTCCACTTT. The chain uses TRBV4-2 and TRBJ1-6; D not certain. V shed 0 bases and J shed 10 bases, with 13 bases lying between them. The V gene's germline CDR1 is LGHNA and CDR2 YNFKEQ. This CDR3 spans 15 amino acids.

The chain has TRBV6-6 and TRBJ1-2; D is uncertain. CDR3 size: 14 residues. CDR1 and CDR2 from the germline V gene are MNHNY and SVGAGI (reference sequence). V dropped 2 bases and J dropped 6 bases, with 13 bases sitting between them. CDR3: CASSYSPVINGYTF. The DNA of the CDR3 is TGTGCCAGCAGTTACAGTCCCGTCATTAATGGCTACACCTTC.

The chain combines TRBV7-6 with TRBJ2-1; 7 bases fit TRBD2. CDR1 and CDR2 (germline): SGHVS, FNYEAQ. The CDR3 extends over 15 amino acids. V shed 1 base, J shed 5 bases, and the junction held 5 bases outside the gene matches. In DNA form, the CDR3 reads TGTGCCAGCAGCTTAGGGCGGGAGAACCACAATGAGCAGTTCTTC. It yields the protein CASSLGRENHNEQFF.

This chain links TRBV28 with TRBJ2-6, with TRBD1 identical over 8 bases. The germline gives CDR1 MDHEN, CDR2 SYDVKM. CDR3 length: 16 residues. V shed 11 bases, J shed 4 bases, and the junction held 13 bases outside the gene matches. CDR3 DNA sequence: TGTGCCCTGGTTGGACAGGGATGGAAAGGGGCCAACGTCCTGACTTTC. Protein: CALVGQGWKGANVLTF.

This chain links TRBV27 with TRBJ1-5, with no clear D. Trimming pared 2 bases from V and 6 bases from J, leaving 8 bases between. The CDR3 extends over 13 amino acids. Germline loops: CDR1 MNHEY, CDR2 SMNVEV (reference sequence). CDR3 sequence: CASSLGFSQPQHF. In DNA, the CDR3 is TGTGCCAGCAGTTTAGGATTCTCTCAGCCCCAGCATTTT.

The chain employs TRBV4-1 and TRBJ1-2; 9 bases are a match to TRBD1. The V gene end was trimmed by 3 bases and the J gene end by 2 bases; junction bases not matched to a gene: 4. The CDR3 spans 15 residues. Germline CDR1 reads MGHRA; CDR2 reads YSYEKL. CDR3 coding DNA: TGCGCCAGCAGCCAGGACAGGGGATTGAACTATGGCTACACCTTC. Translating gives CASSQDRGLNYGYTF.

The gene calls are TRBV28 and TRBJ2-7; perhaps TRBD1 as D (7 bases). V lost 8 bases, J lost 1 base, and 18 bases lay in between. CDR1 and CDR2 (germline): MDHEN, SYDVKM. The CDR3 extends over 15 amino acids. The CDR3 nucleotides read TGTGCCAGCGGAAAACAGGGGACTCATTCCTACGAGCAGTACTTC. Protein sequence: CASGKQGTHSYEQYF.

V gene TRBV2 combines with J gene TRBJ2-7, with 9 nucleotides matching TRBD2. The CDR3 is 16 residues long. The V gene end was trimmed by 1 base and the J gene end by 3 bases; junction bases not matched to a gene: 7. Germline CDR1 is SNHLY and CDR2 is FYNNEI. DNA for the CDR3: TGTGCCAGCAGTGAAGGGCTAGCGGGGACTAACTACGAGCAGTACTTC. Amino acids: CASSEGLAGTNYEQYF.

This sequence joins TRBV27 and TRBJ1-4; 9 bases are a match to TRBD1. CDR1 and CDR2 from the germline V gene are MNHEY and SMNVEV (reference sequence). The CDR3 has 15 residues. Unmatched junction bases numbered 9, after V lost 6 bases and J lost 7 bases. The CDR3 reads CASSQTGTGREKLFF. DNA of the CDR3: TGTGCCAGCAGCCAGACCGGGACAGGGCGTGAAAAACTGTTTTTT.

The J gene is TRBJ1-5, the V gene TRBV6-5; 8 nucleotides agree with TRBD1. The CDR3 contains 14 residues. Trimming removed 5 bases from V and 7 bases from J; junction bases left unmatched: 7. Looked up from germline, CDR1 is MNHEY and CDR2 is SVGAGI. CDR3 in DNA: TGTGCCAGCAGTCCGACAGGGGAGGGACAGCCCCAGCATTTT. It is translated as CASSPTGEGQPQHF.

The CDR3: CSVDWTGGGNEQFF. Written as DNA, the CDR3 is TGCAGCGTTGATTGGACGGGGGGCGGGAATGAGCAGTTCTTC. The V and J genes are TRBV29-1 and TRBJ2-1; a weak D match, TRBD2 (7 bases). This CDR3 spans 14 amino acids. The V gene's germline CDR1 is SQVTM and CDR2 ANQGSEA. V was shortened by 3 bases and J by 7 bases, with 16 bases between the two germline ends.

This chain joins TRBV11-2 and TRBJ2-6; the D is unclear. Germline V gene sequence: CDR1 SGHAT, CDR2 FQNNGV. Between the trimmed V and J ends, which lost 2 bases and 0 bases, there was a span of 11 bases. The CDR3 sequence is 17 residues long. The CDR3 DNA sequence: TGTGCCAGCAGCTTAACAGTGGTGATCTCTGGGGCCAACGTCCTGACTTTC. Its translation: CASSLTVVISGANVLTF.